This T cell receptor beta chain appears in the sequencing data of a study of T-cell reconstitution after alpha-beta-depleted transplantation in children. TCRbeta library construction was performed incorporating unique molecular identifiers. TCRdb reprocessed the PCR reads with MiXCR, giving one entry per CDR3 protein. This sample has about a million distinct CDR3 sequences; under 30% occur once, and the top ten carry more than 25%. The input for sequencing was PBMCs, mostly from graft donor cells, taken 360 days after TCRalphabeta/CD19-depleted stem cell transplant. This receptor was obtained from a boy under two years old who had a stem cell transplant for SCID, so the T cells may come from the graft donor.

The CDR3 sequence is CASSIAGGPMGANEQFF. CDR3 coding DNA: TGTGCCAGCAGCATAGCGGGGGGGCCTATGGGGGCGAATGAGCAGTTCTTC. This chain joins TRBV5-6 and TRBJ2-1; the match to TRBD2 covers 11 bases. Germline CDR1 is SGHDT and CDR2 is YYEEEE. J was trimmed by 7 bases and V by 4 bases; bases with no gene match: 13. CDR3 length: 17 residues.